This T cell receptor beta chain was recovered during a study of blood T cell repertoires in COVID-19. Overall study: Acute and convalescent COVID-19 samples came from the United States, Italy and Spain. Sample material is recorded as cDNA or gDNA derived from T cells, B-cell-depleted T cells, or PBMCs.

Original processing methods: Amplification of reference gene primers provided the estimated nucleated cell counts. Libraries were prepared by immunoSEQ multiplex PCR; TCRdb keeps only in-frame clonotypes and omits some of them. The V and J calls and clone size were taken over from that table, and D and trimming were inferred from the DNA. This table has about 210,000 clones, around 80% appearing once. As concerns this clone: Other nucleotide sequences in the sample specify the same CDR3.

V was trimmed by 3 bases and J by 4 bases, leaving 9 bases between them. The CDR3 loop spans 13 amino acids. Looked up from germline, CDR1 is LNHDA and CDR2 is SQIVND (reference sequence). The chain has TRBV19 and TRBJ1-2; maybe TRBD1 (6 bases). The sample consisted of peripheral blood. This TCR derives from a middle-aged woman with acute or convalescent COVID-19. The CDR3 DNA reads TGTGCCAGTAGTATGGGACAAGGCTATGGCTACACCTTC. It encodes CASSMGQGYGYTF.